These T cell receptor beta chains were read from a single sample in a study of OX40 agonist ivuxolimab in advanced cancers. Method: immunoSEQ multiplex PCR; TCRdb's copy keeps in-frame clones and lacks some. The sample yields about 70,000 clones, 82% seen once. The material was CD4+ or CD8+ T cells sorted from blood, obtained in a trial of the OX40 agonist ivuxolimab. These receptors originate from an adult with an advanced solid tumor such as melanoma, head and neck, liver or kidney cancer. Both conserved end residues are trimmed from each CDR3. The order of the fields is J gene, D gene, V gene, CDR3 protein. A D gene is named only where the DNA matches it firmly.

j_call: TRBJ1-2
d_call: TRBD1
v_call: TRBV15
cdr3_aa: ATSRETGTGVEGYT

j_call: TRBJ1-1
d_call: TRBD1
v_call: TRBV10-3
cdr3_aa: AISDSGQGIGNTEAF

j_call: TRBJ2-1
d_call: NA
v_call: TRBV29-1
cdr3_aa: SVVLGFSYNEQF

j_call: TRBJ1-5
d_call: NA
v_call: TRBV28
cdr3_aa: ASSAGSVSNQPQH

j_call: TRBJ2-3
d_call: TRBD1
v_call: TRBV5-4
cdr3_aa: ASSLMGQGTDTQY

j_call: TRBJ2-3
d_call: NA
v_call: TRBV5-4
cdr3_aa: ASSAAQERITDTQY

j_call: TRBJ1-4
d_call: NA
v_call: TRBV4-1
cdr3_aa: ASSPNRATVGEKLF

j_call: TRBJ1-2
d_call: TRBD1
v_call: TRBV6-1
cdr3_aa: ASSEGQGIQYGYT

j_call: TRBJ2-7
d_call: NA
v_call: TRBV2
cdr3_aa: ASSVIGGGEQY

j_call: TRBJ2-1
d_call: TRBD2
v_call: TRBV27
cdr3_aa: ASRAGTSGDTEQF

j_call: TRBJ2-7
d_call: TRBD1
v_call: TRBV15
cdr3_aa: ATSSSLGQVSY

j_call: TRBJ1-4
d_call: TRBD1
v_call: TRBV7-9
cdr3_aa: ASSSGQSNEKLF

j_call: TRBJ2-5
d_call: NA
v_call: TRBV6-6
cdr3_aa: ASTQPTQGTQY

j_call: TRBJ1-2
d_call: NA
v_call: TRBV5-4
cdr3_aa: ASSPSGTSGPYGYT

j_call: TRBJ1-1
d_call: NA
v_call: TRBV19
cdr3_aa: ASSIVAGNGLNTEAF

j_call: TRBJ1-1
d_call: NA
v_call: TRBV7-9
cdr3_aa: ASSKTTEAF

j_call: TRBJ2-7
d_call: NA
v_call: TRBV29-1
cdr3_aa: SVEGPDEQY

j_call: TRBJ2-7
d_call: NA
v_call: TRBV10-3
cdr3_aa: AISESGLAGEQY

j_call: TRBJ2-3
d_call: TRBD1
v_call: TRBV27
cdr3_aa: ASSQTQTGGTDTQY

j_call: TRBJ2-7
d_call: NA
v_call: TRBV7-2
cdr3_aa: ASSQQALEQY

j_call: TRBJ2-3
d_call: NA
v_call: TRBV6-5
cdr3_aa: ASRRGLSTDTQY

j_call: TRBJ1-6
d_call: TRBD1
v_call: TRBV9
cdr3_aa: ASSVAPGGSSPLH

j_call: TRBJ1-2
d_call: NA
v_call: TRBV6-6
cdr3_aa: ASRESEGVQGYT

j_call: TRBJ1-1
d_call: NA
v_call: TRBV6-1
cdr3_aa: ASSANGATEAF

j_call: TRBJ2-7
d_call: NA
v_call: TRBV4-3
cdr3_aa: ASSQDRQTISYEQY

j_call: TRBJ1-5
d_call: TRBD1
v_call: TRBV6-5
cdr3_aa: ASRGQGPHQPQH

j_call: TRBJ2-1
d_call: TRBD2
v_call: TRBV2
cdr3_aa: ASGGDYYNEQF

j_call: TRBJ2-2
d_call: NA
v_call: TRBV6-4
cdr3_aa: ASLKGESQAGELF

j_call: TRBJ2-3
d_call: TRBD2
v_call: TRBV7-7
cdr3_aa: ASSTGTSGSFTDTQY

j_call: TRBJ1-3
d_call: NA
v_call: TRBV5-1
cdr3_aa: ASSLVSGNTIY

j_call: TRBJ1-5
d_call: NA
v_call: TRBV7-2
cdr3_aa: ASSYSSGVRAPPQH

j_call: TRBJ2-5
d_call: NA
v_call: TRBV7-2
cdr3_aa: ASRARIGETQY

j_call: TRBJ2-4
d_call: NA
v_call: TRBV2
cdr3_aa: ASKWGAKNIQY

j_call: TRBJ1-6
d_call: NA
v_call: TRBV15
cdr3_aa: ATRTDYNSPLH

j_call: TRBJ2-5
d_call: TRBD1
v_call: TRBV27
cdr3_aa: ASKGQGAQY

j_call: TRBJ1-2
d_call: TRBD1
v_call: TRBV6-6
cdr3_aa: ASSLGQGSTYGYT

j_call: TRBJ1-1
d_call: NA
v_call: TRBV10-3
cdr3_aa: AIRILGNTEAF

j_call: TRBJ2-1
d_call: NA
v_call: TRBV7-8
cdr3_aa: ASSLENSHNEQF

j_call: TRBJ1-1
d_call: NA
v_call: TRBV11-3
cdr3_aa: ASSFTGEGTEAF

j_call: TRBJ2-1
d_call: NA
v_call: TRBV19
cdr3_aa: ASSITSMVNEQF

j_call: TRBJ2-7
d_call: TRBD1
v_call: TRBV6-5
cdr3_aa: ASSTNRGTYEQY

j_call: TRBJ2-3
d_call: NA
v_call: TRBV4-1
cdr3_aa: ASSQTPGPTDTQY

j_call: TRBJ2-3
d_call: TRBD1
v_call: TRBV5-4
cdr3_aa: ASSLDRGVQY

j_call: TRBJ1-4
d_call: NA
v_call: TRBV15
cdr3_aa: ATSTTTNEKLF

j_call: TRBJ1-5
d_call: NA
v_call: TRBV18
cdr3_aa: ASSPSRDQPQH

j_call: TRBJ2-3
d_call: NA
v_call: TRBV7-7
cdr3_aa: ASSLAVGTDTQY